The clone carrying this TCR beta chain showed up many times. These data are taken from a study of T-cell reconstitution after alpha-beta-depleted transplantation in children. Preparation of the TCRbeta library used unique molecular identifiers. TCRdb re-derived calls from the PCR reads in MiXCR, one entry per CDR3 protein. This repertoire shows some 280,000 distinct CDR3 sequences, almost 10% found once; its top ten account for roughly a tenth. The CDR3 runs to 13 residues. Trimming removed 4 bases at V and 8 bases at J, with 15 bases between. Germline V gives CDR1 DFQATT, CDR2 SNEGSKA (reference sequence).

This receptor was identified in a human donor who donated a stem cell graft to a child with SCID. The material sequenced was PBMCs from the stem cell graft donor, taken from the stem cell graft. V usage is TRBV20-1 and J usage is TRBJ2-1; the D gene is possibly TRBD1 (6 bases). CDR3 sequence (DNA): TGCAGTGCTATTACCGGGGACACCCATGAGCAGTTCTTC. Amino acids: CSAITGDTHEQFF.